The clone carrying this T cell receptor beta chain occurred once. The sample belongs to a study of T cell changes during pregnancy in multiple sclerosis. Clones were read by immunoSEQ multiplex PCR, and TCRdb kept only the in-frame ones, dropping some. Among roughly 49,000 clones listed, approximately 95% were seen once. The starting material was CD8+ T cells from peripheral blood mononuclear cells, obtained in the first trimester of pregnancy. This receptor was identified in a female donor with multiple sclerosis, enrolled in a pregnancy study.

The CDR3 spells CASSHGASGSLETQYF. In DNA, the CDR3 is TGCGCCAGCAGCCACGGAGCTAGCGGGAGTCTTGAGACCCAGTACTTC. V is TRBV4-1 and J is TRBJ2-5, with 10 bases aligning to TRBD2. Germline V gene lookup returns CDR1 MGHRA and CDR2 YSYEKL. The CDR3 spans 16 residues. Losses at the gene ends were 3 bases for V and 5 bases for J; bases not matched to a gene: 9.